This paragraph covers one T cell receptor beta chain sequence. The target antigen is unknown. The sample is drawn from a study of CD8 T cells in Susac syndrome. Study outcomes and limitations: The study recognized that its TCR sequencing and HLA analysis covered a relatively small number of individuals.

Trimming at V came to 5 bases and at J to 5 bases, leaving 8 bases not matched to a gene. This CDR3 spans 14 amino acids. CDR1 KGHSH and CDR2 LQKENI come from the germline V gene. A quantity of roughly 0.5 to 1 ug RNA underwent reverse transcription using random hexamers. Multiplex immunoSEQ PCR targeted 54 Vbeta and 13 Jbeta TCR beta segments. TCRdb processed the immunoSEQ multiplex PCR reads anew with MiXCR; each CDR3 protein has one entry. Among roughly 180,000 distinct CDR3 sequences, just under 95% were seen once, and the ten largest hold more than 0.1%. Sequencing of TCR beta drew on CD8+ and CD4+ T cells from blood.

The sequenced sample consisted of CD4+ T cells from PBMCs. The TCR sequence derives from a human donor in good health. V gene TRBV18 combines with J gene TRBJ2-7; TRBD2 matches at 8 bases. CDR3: CASSSGTRVDEQYF. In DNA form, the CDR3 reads TGTGCCAGCTCATCCGGGACTAGAGTCGACGAGCAGTACTTC.